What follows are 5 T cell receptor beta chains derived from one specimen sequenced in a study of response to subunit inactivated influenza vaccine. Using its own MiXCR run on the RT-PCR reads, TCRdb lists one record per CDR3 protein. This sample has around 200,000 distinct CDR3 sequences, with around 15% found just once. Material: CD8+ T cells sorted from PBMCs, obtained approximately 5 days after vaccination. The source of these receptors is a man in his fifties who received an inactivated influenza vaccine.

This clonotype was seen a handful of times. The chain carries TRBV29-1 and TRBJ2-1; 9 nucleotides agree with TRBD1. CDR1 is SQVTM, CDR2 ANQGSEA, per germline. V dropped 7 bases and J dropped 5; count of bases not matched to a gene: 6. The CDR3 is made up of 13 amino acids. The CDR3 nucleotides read TGCAGCGCGACCGGGACAGGGCACAATGAGCAGTTCTTC. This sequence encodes CSATGTGHNEQFF.

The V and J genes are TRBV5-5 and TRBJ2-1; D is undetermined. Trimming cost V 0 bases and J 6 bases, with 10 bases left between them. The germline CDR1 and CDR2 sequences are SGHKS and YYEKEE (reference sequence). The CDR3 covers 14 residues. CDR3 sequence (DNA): TGTGCCAGCAGCTTGGTAGGGCAGGTCAATGAGCAGTTCTTC. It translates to CASSLVGQVNEQFF.

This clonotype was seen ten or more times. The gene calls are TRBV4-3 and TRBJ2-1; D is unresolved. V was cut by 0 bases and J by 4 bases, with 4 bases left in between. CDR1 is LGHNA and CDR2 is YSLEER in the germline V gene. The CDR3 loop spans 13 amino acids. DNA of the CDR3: TGCGCCAGCAGCCAAGATGGGTACAATGAGCAGTTCTTC. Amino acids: CASSQDGYNEQFF.

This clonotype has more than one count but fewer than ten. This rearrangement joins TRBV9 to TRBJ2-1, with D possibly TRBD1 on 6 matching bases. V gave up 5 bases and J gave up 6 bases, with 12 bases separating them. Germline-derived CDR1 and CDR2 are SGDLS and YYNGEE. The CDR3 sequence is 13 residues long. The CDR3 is CASSKQGFNEQFF. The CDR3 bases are TGTGCCAGCAGTAAACAGGGTTTCAATGAGCAGTTCTTC. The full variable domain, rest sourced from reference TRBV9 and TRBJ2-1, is DSGVTQTPKHLITATGQRVTLRCSPRSGDLSVYWYQQSLDQGLQFLIQYYNGEERAKGNILERFSAQQFPDLHSELNLSSLELGDSALYFCASSKQGFNEQFFGPGTRLTVL.

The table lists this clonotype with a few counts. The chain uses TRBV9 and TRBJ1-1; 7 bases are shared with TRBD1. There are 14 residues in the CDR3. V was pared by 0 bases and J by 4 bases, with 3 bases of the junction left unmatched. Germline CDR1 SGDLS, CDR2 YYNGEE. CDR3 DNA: TGTGCCAGCAGCGTAGGGGACAGCCCCACTGAAGCTTTCTTT. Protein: CASSVGDSPTEAFF.